This entry features one T cell receptor (beta chain) sequence. This entry comes from a study of blood T cell repertoires in COVID-19. V lost 3 bases to trimming and J lost 5 bases, with 11 bases between them. In germline, CDR1 is GTSNPN, CDR2 SVGIG (reference sequence). This CDR3 comprises 13 residues. Method: immunoSEQ multiplex PCR; TCRdb's copy keeps in-frame clones and lacks some. The sample includes roughly 250,000 clones, 75% to 90% of them seen just once. Sequenced material: peripheral blood. The source is a man aged 25 to 40 with acute or convalescent COVID-19. The chain recombines TRBV30 with TRBJ1-5; D possibly corresponds to TRBD1 (5 bases). The chain's CDR3 is CAWSHGRDQPQHF. CDR3 bases: TGTGCCTGGAGCCACGGCAGGGATCAGCCCCAGCATTTT.